This TCR beta chain was observed in a study of blood T cell repertoires in COVID-19. Study-wide background: Acute and convalescent COVID-19 specimens originated in the United States, Italy and Spain. PBMCs, B-cell-depleted T cells, or T cells provided the cDNA or gDNA that made up the material.

The method was immunoSEQ multiplex PCR; TCRdb's version includes in-frame clones alone and lacks a portion of them. The repertoire consists of 400,000 to 550,000 clones, with approximately 90% occurring once and the leading ten covering roughly 1.9%. This clone was seen more than once but under ten times. V lost 8 bases, J lost 0 bases, and 6 bases stayed unmatched. Germline-derived CDR1 and CDR2 are MNHEY and SMNVEV (reference sequence). The CDR3 length is 15 residues. Self-reported history from a screening survey and questionnaire set each donor's cohort. The TCR comes from a woman aged 18-29 years with acute COVID-19. Material for sequencing was PBMCs or T cells enriched from blood (not recorded which). The chain combines TRBV27 with TRBJ1-4; TRBD1 agrees at 7 bases. In DNA form, the CDR3 reads TGTGCCAGCCAGCGACAGGGCGCAACTAATGAAAAACTGTTTTTT. Its translation is CASQRQGATNEKLFF.